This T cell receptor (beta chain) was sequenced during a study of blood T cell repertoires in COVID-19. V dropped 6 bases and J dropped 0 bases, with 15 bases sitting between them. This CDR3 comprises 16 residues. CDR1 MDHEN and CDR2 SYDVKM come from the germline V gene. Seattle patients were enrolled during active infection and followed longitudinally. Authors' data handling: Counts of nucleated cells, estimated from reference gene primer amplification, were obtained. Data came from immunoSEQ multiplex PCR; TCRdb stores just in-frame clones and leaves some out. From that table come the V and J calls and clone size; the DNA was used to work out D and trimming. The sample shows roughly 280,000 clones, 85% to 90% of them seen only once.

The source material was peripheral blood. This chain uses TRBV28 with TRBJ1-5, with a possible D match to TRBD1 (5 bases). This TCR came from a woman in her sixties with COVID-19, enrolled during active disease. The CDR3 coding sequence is TGTGCCAGCAGACTGCAGGGATTCTATAGCAATCAGCCCCAGCATTTT. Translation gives CASRLQGFYSNQPQHF.